This T cell receptor (beta chain) was sequenced for a study of blood T cell repertoires in COVID-19. Study-level information: Donors in the United States, Italy and Spain gave samples during acute or convalescent COVID-19. PBMCs, B-cell-depleted T cells, or T cells provided the cDNA or gDNA that made up the material.

The germline gives CDR1 SGHVS, CDR2 FNYEAQ. The CDR3 has 16 residues. Trimming shortened V by 5 bases and J by 1 base, and 17 bases separated the two germline ends. In the authors' methods: How many nucleated cells were present was estimated from reference gene primer amplification. Libraries were prepared by immunoSEQ multiplex PCR; TCRdb keeps only in-frame clonotypes and omits some of them. V, J and clone size derive from that table, while D and trimming were established from the DNA sequence. This table holds about 220,000 clones, about 87% found once. The age range of participants was about 18 to 89 years, with residence in under 30 US areas.

The clonotype comes from a woman aged 30 to 39 who had recovered from COVID-19. Sequencing was done on a sample of PBMCs or T cells enriched from blood (not recorded which). The V and J genes are TRBV7-6 and TRBJ1-1; D is unresolved. The CDR3 DNA sequence: TGTGCCAGCAGCGCAATGGTCGAGGGTTCGAACACTGAAGCTTTCTTT. It specifies CASSAMVEGSNTEAFF. The full variable domain, in which reference TRBV7-6 and TRBJ1-1 provide the parts outside the CDR3, is GAGVSQSPRYKVTKRGQDVALRCDPISGHVSLYWYRQALGQGPEFLTYFNYEAQQDKSGLPNDRFSAERPEGSISTLTIQRTEQRDSAMYRCASSAMVEGSNTEAFFGQGTRLTVV.